This T cell receptor beta chain derives from a study of T-cell memory formation after mild COVID-19. TCRdb redid the calling of the 5' RACE reads with MiXCR, one entry per CDR3 protein. The table shows 50,000 or so distinct CDR3 sequences, with 9.3% occurring only once. There are many counts of this clonotype. With 5 bases clipped from V and 4 bases from J, the junction kept 3 bases outside the gene matches. Looked up from germline, CDR1 is SGHTA and CDR2 is FQGTGA. This CDR3 has 13 amino acids. Sequenced: PBMCs or a T cell subset sorted from them (not recorded which). V gene TRBV7-3 combines with J gene TRBJ1-1, with 8 bases matching TRBD1. The receptor was derived from an adult woman who had mild COVID-19 (a few samples of this study predate the infection). Cell type and time point are not known. Written as DNA, the CDR3 is TGTGCCAGCAGCCAGGGGGCAGGCACTGAAGCTTTCTTT. Its translation: CASSQGAGTEAFF.